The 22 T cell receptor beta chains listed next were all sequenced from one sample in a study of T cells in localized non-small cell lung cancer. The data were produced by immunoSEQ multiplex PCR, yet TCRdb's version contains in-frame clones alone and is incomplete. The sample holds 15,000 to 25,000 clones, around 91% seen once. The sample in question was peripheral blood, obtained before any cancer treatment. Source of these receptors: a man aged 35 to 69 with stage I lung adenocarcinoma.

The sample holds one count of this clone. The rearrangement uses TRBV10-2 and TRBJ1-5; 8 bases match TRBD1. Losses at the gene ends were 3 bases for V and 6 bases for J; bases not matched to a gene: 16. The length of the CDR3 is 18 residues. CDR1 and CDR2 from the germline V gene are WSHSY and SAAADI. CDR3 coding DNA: TGCGCCAGCAGTGAATCAGGGCAGGGGGCTGAATTTGGTCAGCCCCAGCATTTT. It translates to CASSESGQGAEFGQPQHF.

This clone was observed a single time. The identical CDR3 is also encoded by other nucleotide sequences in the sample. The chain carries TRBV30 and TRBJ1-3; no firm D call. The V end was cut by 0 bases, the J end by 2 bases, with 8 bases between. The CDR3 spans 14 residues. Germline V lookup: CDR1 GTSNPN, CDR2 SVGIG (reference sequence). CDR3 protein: CAWSVGRTGNTIYF. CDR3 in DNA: TGTGCCTGGAGTGTAGGGCGGACTGGAAACACCATATATTTT.

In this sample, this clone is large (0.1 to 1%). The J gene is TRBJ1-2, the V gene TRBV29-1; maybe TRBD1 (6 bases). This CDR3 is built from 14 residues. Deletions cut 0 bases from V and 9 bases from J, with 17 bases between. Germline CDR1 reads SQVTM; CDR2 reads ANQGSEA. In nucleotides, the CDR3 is TGCAGCGTTGAAGATGAGTGGGGGGCTGAAAGCTACACCTTC. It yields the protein CSVEDEWGAESYTF.

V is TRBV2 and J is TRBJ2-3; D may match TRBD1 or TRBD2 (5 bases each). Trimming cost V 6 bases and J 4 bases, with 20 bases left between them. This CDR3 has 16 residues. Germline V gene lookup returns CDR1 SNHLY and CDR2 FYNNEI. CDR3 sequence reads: CASRNVGLARADTQYF. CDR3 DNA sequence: TGTGCCAGCAGAAACGTGGGGCTAGCACGAGCAGATACGCAGTATTTT.

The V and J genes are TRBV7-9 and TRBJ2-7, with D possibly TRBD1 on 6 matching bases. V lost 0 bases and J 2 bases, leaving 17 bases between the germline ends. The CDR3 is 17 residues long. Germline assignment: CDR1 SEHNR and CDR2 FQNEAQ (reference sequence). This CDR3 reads CASSLAAGSQGTYEQYF. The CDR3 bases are TGTGCCAGCAGCTTAGCCGCCGGGTCTCAGGGGACCTACGAGCAGTACTTC. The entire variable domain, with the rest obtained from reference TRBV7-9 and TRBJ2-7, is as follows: DTGVSQNPRHKITKRGQNVTFRCDPISEHNRLYWYRQTLGQGPEFLTYFQNEAQLEKSRLLSDRFSAERPKGSFSTLEIQRTEQGDSAMYLCASSLAAGSQGTYEQYFGPGTRLTVT.

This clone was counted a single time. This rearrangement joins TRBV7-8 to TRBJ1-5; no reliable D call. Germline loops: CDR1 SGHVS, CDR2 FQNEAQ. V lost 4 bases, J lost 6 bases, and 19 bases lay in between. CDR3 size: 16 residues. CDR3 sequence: CASSSAGLRGGQPQHF. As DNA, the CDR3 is TGTGCCAGCAGCTCCGCGGGCCTCCGAGGAGGTCAGCCCCAGCATTTT.

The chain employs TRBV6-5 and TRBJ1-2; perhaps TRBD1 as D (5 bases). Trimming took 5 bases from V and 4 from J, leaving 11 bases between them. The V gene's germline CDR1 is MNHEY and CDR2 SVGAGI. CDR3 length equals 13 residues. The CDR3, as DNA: TGTGCCAGCAGTGAGACAGAATTCTATGGCTACACCTTC. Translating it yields CASSETEFYGYTF.

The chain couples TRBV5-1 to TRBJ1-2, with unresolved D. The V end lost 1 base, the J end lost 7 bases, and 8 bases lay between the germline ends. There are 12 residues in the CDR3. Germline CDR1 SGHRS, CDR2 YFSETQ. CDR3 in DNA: TGCGCCAGCAGCTTGCCGCCAGGTGGCTACACCTTC. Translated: CASSLPPGGYTF.

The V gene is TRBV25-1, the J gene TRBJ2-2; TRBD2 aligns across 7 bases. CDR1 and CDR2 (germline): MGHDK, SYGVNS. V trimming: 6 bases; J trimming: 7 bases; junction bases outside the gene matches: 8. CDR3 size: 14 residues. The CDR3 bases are TGTGCCAGCAGGGGGGAGGGGTACGGCGGGGAGCTGTTTTTT. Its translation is CASRGEGYGGELFF.

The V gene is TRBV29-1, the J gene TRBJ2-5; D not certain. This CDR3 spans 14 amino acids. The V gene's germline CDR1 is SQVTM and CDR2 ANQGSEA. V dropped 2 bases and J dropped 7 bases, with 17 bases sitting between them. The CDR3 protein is CSVERKDPRATQYF. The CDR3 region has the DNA TGCAGCGTTGAAAGAAAGGACCCTCGGGCGACCCAGTACTTC.

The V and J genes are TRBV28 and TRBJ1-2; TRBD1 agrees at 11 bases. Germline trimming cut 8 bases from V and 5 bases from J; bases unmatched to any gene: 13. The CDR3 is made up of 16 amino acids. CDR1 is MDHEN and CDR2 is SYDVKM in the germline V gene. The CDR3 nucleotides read TGTGCCAGCTTCCCTCCCGGGACAGGGGGTGGGTATGGCTACACCTTC. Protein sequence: CASFPPGTGGGYGYTF.

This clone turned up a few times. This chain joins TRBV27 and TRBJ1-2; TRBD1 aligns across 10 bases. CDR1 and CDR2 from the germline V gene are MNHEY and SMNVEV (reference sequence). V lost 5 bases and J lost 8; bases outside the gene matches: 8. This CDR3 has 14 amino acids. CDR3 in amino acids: CASSQDRGKGGYTF. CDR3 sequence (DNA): TGTGCCAGCAGTCAGGACAGGGGGAAGGGAGGCTACACCTTC.

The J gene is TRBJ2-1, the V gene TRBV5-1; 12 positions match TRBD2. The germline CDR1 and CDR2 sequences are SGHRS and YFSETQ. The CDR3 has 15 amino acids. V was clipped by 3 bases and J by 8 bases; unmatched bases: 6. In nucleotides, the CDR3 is TGCGCCAGCAGCTCTAGCGGGAGGGCCGGCCATGAGCAGTTCTTC. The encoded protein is CASSSSGRAGHEQFF.

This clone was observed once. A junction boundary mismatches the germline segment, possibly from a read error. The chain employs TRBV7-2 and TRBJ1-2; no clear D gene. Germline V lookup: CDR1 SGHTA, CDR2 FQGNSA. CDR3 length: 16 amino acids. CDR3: CASSSSRAIGNSGYTF. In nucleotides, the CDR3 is TGTGCCAGCAGCTCGTCACGGGCCATAGGGAACTCTGGCTACACCTTC.

CDR3 loop: CASSLRSGRGINNQPQHF. DNA of the CDR3: TGTGCCAGCAGTTTAAGGTCAGGGAGGGGGATTAACAATCAGCCCCAGCATTTT. J is TRBJ1-5 and V is TRBV27; weak D call: TRBD1 (6 bases). Germline V lookup: CDR1 MNHEY, CDR2 SMNVEV (reference sequence). The CDR3 has 18 amino acids. Trimming shortened V by 2 bases and J by 3 bases, and 20 bases separated the two germline ends.

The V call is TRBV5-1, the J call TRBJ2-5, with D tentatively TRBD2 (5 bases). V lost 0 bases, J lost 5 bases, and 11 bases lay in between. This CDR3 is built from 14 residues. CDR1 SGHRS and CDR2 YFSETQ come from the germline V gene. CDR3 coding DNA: TGCGCCAGCAGCTTGGGACCTTCGGGGGAGACCCAGTACTTC. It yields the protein CASSLGPSGETQYF.

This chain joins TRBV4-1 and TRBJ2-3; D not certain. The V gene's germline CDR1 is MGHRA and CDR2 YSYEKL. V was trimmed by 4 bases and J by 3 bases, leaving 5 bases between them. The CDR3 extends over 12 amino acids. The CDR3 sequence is CASSPRTDTQYF. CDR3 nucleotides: TGCGCCAGCAGCCCGCGAACAGATACGCAGTATTTT.

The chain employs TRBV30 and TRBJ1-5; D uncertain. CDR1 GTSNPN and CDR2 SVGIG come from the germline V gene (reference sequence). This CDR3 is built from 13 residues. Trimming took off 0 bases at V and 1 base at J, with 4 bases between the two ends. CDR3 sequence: CAWSVDSNQPQHF. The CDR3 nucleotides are TGTGCCTGGAGTGTAGACAGCAATCAGCCCCAGCATTTT.

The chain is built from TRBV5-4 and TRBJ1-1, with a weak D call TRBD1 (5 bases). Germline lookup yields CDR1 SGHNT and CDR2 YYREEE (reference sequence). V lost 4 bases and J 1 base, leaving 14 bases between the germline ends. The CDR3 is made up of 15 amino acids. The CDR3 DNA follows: TGTGCCAGCAGCGTGTTAGGGACTGGGAACACTGAAGCTTTCTTT. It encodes CASSVLGTGNTEAFF. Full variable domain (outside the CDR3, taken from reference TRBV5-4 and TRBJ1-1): ETGVTQSPTHLIKTRGQQVTLRCSSQSGHNTVSWYQQALGQGPQFIFQYYREEENGRGNFPPRFSGLQFPNYSSELNVNALELDDSALYLCASSVLGTGNTEAFFGQGTRLTVV.

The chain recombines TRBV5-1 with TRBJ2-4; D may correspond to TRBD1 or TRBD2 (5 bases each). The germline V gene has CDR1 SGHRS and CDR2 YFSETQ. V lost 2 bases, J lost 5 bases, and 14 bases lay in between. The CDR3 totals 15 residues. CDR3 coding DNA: TGCGCCAGCAGCTTTTCAGGGAGCGGAGAAAACATTCAGTACTTC. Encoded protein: CASSFSGSGENIQYF.

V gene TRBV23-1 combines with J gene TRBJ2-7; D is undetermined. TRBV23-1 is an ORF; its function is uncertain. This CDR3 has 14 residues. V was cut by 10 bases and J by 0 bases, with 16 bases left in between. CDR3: CATRLGPSSYEQYF. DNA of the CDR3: TGCGCCACCAGGCTTGGGCCCAGCTCCTACGAGCAGTACTTC.

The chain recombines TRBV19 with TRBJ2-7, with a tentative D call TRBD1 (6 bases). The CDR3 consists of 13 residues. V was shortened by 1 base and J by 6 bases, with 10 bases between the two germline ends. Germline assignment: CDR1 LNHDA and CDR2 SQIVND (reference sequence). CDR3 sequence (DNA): TGTGCCAGTAGTATAGCTCCCAGGGGCGAGCAGTACTTC. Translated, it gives CASSIAPRGEQYF.